The T cell receptor beta chain described here comes from a study of siplizumab effects on memory and regulatory T cells. Points from the study as a whole: Proliferating siplizumab-culture Tregs lacked confirmation of suppressive function. Sequences below about 10^-5 frequency were poorly captured, limiting mapping of alloreactive clones.

Per-sample assaying covered roughly 93,000 TCR templates. Sequencing was performed with immunoSEQ multiplex PCR; in TCRdb, only in-frame clones are kept and a portion is missing. The data contain tens of thousands of clones, 83% of them singletons. With regard to this clone: Its antigen is as yet unknown.

The CDR3 runs to 16 residues. Trimming at V came to 3 bases and at J to 7 bases, leaving 11 bases not matched to a gene. The germline V gene encodes CDR1 SGDLS and CDR2 YYNGEE. Three pairs of donors had their unstimulated naive, memory, effector memory and TEMRA subsets sequenced. The genes are TRBV9 and TRBJ2-4; 9 bases are a match to TRBD1. The clonotype comes from a human donor in good health. Sequenced input: memory CD4+ T cells sorted from blood. In DNA form, the CDR3 reads TGTGCCAGCAGCGAACGAGACAGGGGGACAAGGAACATTCAGTACTTC. It specifies CASSERDRGTRNIQYF.